Presented here are 25 T cell receptor beta chains from one specimen sequenced in a study of cytomegalovirus exposure and HLA in healthy donors. The PCR ran on 60 Vbeta and 13 Jbeta primers. Assay used: immunoSEQ multiplex PCR; TCRdb lists only in-frame clones, some missing. The repertoire includes around 200,000 clones, roughly 84% of them detected once, and roughly 1.3% sits in the top ten. Sample: PBMCs. The receptor source for this set is a girl aged 5 to 17 in good health and CMV-seronegative.

The rearrangement uses TRBV5-6 and TRBJ1-2, with a possible D match to TRBD1 (5 bases). The CDR3 consists of 15 residues. Germline-derived CDR1 and CDR2 are SGHDT and YYEEEE. V lost 3 bases, J lost 4 bases, and 16 bases lay in between. The CDR3 coding sequence is TGTGCCAGCAGCTCTTGGGTTCGGGGGGGCTATGGCTACACCTTC. Translating it yields CASSSWVRGGYGYTF.

This clone occurred once. The rearrangement links TRBV23-1 to TRBJ2-2, with 9 bases that match TRBD1. TRBV23-1 belongs to the ORF category, with a function that is uncertain. The CDR3 has 14 residues. Trimming took 5 bases from V and 6 from J; bases not matched to a gene: 4. CDR3 DNA: TGCGCCAGCAGTGGGACAGGGTTGGCCGGGGAGCTGTTTTTT. Translating gives CASSGTGLAGELFF.

The V gene is TRBV19, the J gene TRBJ2-7, with TRBD1 identical over 7 bases. The germline V gene encodes CDR1 LNHDA and CDR2 SQIVND (reference sequence). This CDR3 spans 13 amino acids. V gave up 8 bases and J gave up 2 bases; unmatched junction bases: 6. CDR3 residues: CASSVGQPYEQYF. The CDR3 nucleotides are TGTGCCAGTTCCGTGGGACAGCCCTACGAGCAGTACTTC.

This clone came up once. This chain connects TRBV30 to TRBJ1-2; tentatively, D is TRBD1 (6 bases). The V gene's germline CDR1 is GTSNPN and CDR2 SVGIG (reference sequence). The CDR3 totals 18 residues. V was cut by 0 bases and J by 4 bases, with 24 bases left in between. The CDR3, as DNA: TGTGCCTGGAGTGTACATTATGTGAGGGCACAAGGGGGCTATGGCTACACCTTC. Translating it yields CAWSVHYVRAQGGYGYTF.

The J gene is TRBJ2-1, the V gene TRBV7-3; D unresolved. Germline lookup yields CDR1 SGHTA and CDR2 FQGTGA. Trimming stripped 3 bases from V and 7 bases from J, with 10 bases between. CDR3 length: 13 residues. CDR3 bases: TGTGCCAGCAGCTTTGGCCAGAGGAATGAGCAGTTCTTC. Translated: CASSFGQRNEQFF.

The chain is built from TRBV7-9 and TRBJ2-7, with 15 bases identical to TRBD2. The CDR3 extends over 18 amino acids. CDR1 and CDR2 (germline): SEHNR, FQNEAQ (reference sequence). Trimming at V came to 0 bases and at J to 4 bases, leaving 7 bases not matched to a gene. CDR3 coding DNA: TGTGCCAGCAGCTTAGCCCGGACTAGCGGGAGGGCCGGTTACGAGCAGTACTTC. It translates to CASSLARTSGRAGYEQYF.

The V call is TRBV18, the J call TRBJ2-5, with a weak D call TRBD2 (6 bases). The closer fit of TRBJ2-7 to the DNA end suggests the J call may be wrong. This CDR3 is built from 15 residues. The germline V gene encodes CDR1 KGHSH and CDR2 LQKENI. DNA of the CDR3: TGTGCCAGCTCCATGGGGTCGGGAGAGCGGTACGAGCAGTACTTC. This gives the protein CASSMGSGERYEQYF.

This clone was counted once. V and J are TRBV5-5 and TRBJ2-3, with D possibly matching TRBD2 (6 bases). The CDR3 has 14 residues. CDR1 and CDR2 from the germline V gene are SGHKS and YYEKEE (reference sequence). Trimming removed 4 bases at V and 2 bases at J, with 11 bases between. The CDR3 here is CASSGTFNTDTQYF. The CDR3, as DNA: TGTGCCAGCAGCGGGACTTTTAACACAGATACGCAGTATTTT.

The chain links TRBV27 to TRBJ1-3; D not resolved. Trimming shortened V by 8 bases and J by 0 bases, and 17 bases separated the two germline ends. The CDR3 contains 16 residues. Germline loops: CDR1 MNHEY, CDR2 SMNVEV (reference sequence). In DNA, the CDR3 is TGTGCCAGCCGCCTGTCGTCTGCGAGCTCTGGAAACACCATATATTTT. This sequence encodes CASRLSSASSGNTIYF.

This clone showed up just a few times. This chain connects TRBV19 to TRBJ1-1, with D tentatively TRBD1 (5 bases). This CDR3 spans 14 amino acids. The ends were cut back, 3 bases at V and 1 base at J, with 9 bases in the middle. CDR1 is LNHDA and CDR2 is SQIVND in the germline V gene (reference sequence). The DNA for the CDR3 is TGTGCCAGTAGTATCTTCGGGGGGAACACTGAAGCTTTCTTT. Its translation: CASSIFGGNTEAFF.

This chain joins TRBV4-2 and TRBJ2-1; possibly TRBD1 for D (7 bases). V was shortened by 1 base and J by 7 bases, with 20 bases between the two germline ends. This CDR3 region has 17 residues. CDR1 is LGHNA, CDR2 YNFKEQ, per germline. Here the CDR3 reads CASSQVRGRGGGNEQFF. CDR3 coding DNA: TGTGCCAGCAGCCAAGTAAGGGGGCGGGGAGGAGGGAATGAGCAGTTCTTC.

The J gene is TRBJ1-2, the V gene TRBV6-1; D is uncertain. Per germline, CDR1 MNHNS and CDR2 SASEGT. V was shortened by 6 bases and J by 3 bases, with 8 bases between the two germline ends. The CDR3 consists of 12 residues. The CDR3 coding sequence is TGTGCCAGCAGGGGTAGCGACTATGGCTACACCTTC. Its translation is CASRGSDYGYTF.

The CDR3 here is CASSLGSSSSTDTQYF. The DNA for the CDR3 is TGTGCCAGCAGCTTAGGAAGCTCTTCTAGCACAGATACGCAGTATTTT. V gene TRBV9 combines with J gene TRBJ2-3, with D uncertain. V was pared by 4 bases and J by 0 bases, with 15 bases between. CDR3 size: 16 residues. The V gene's germline CDR1 is SGDLS and CDR2 YYNGEE.

The V gene is TRBV6-6, the J gene TRBJ2-7, with 9 positions matching TRBD1. CDR1 and CDR2 from the germline V gene are MNHNY and SVGAGI (reference sequence). The CDR3 loop spans 15 amino acids. V shed 6 bases, J shed 4 bases, and the junction held 10 bases outside the gene matches. CDR3 in amino acids: CASRLSPGQGYEQYF. For the CDR3, the DNA is TGTGCCAGCAGGTTGTCTCCGGGACAGGGTTACGAGCAGTACTTC.

The CDR3 coding sequence is TGTGCCAGCAGGGTTTTGGGCCAGCCCCAGCATTTT. Translation: CASRVLGQPQHF. V usage is TRBV28 and J usage is TRBJ1-5; D is undetermined. V shed 6 bases and J shed 7 bases, with 10 bases lying between them. Germline V gives CDR1 MDHEN, CDR2 SYDVKM. This CDR3 region has 12 residues. The complete variable domain, with remaining parts taken from reference TRBV28 and TRBJ1-5, reads DVKVTQSSRYLVKRTGEKVFLECVQDMDHENMFWYRQDPGLGLRLIYFSYDVKMKEKGDIPEGYSVSREKKERFSLILESASTNQTSMYLCASRVLGQPQHFGDGTRLSIL.

The rearrangement uses TRBV5-6 and TRBJ1-5; 8 nucleotides align to TRBD1. This CDR3 is 15 amino acids long. V trimming: 0 bases; J trimming: 3 bases; junction bases outside the gene matches: 2. Germline lookup yields CDR1 SGHDT and CDR2 YYEEEE. The CDR3 DNA follows: TGTGCCAGCAGCTTGGGACAGGGGATCAATCAGCCCCAGCATTTT. It yields the protein CASSLGQGINQPQHF.

The CDR3 DNA reads as TGTGCCAGCAGTTTAGAGGGTAGGGGGAGTCAGCCCCAGCATTTT. It is translated as CASSLEGRGSQPQHF. The V and J genes are TRBV27 and TRBJ1-5, with D tentatively TRBD1 (6 bases). The CDR3 loop spans 15 amino acids. V lost 2 bases and J lost 6, with 14 bases in between. The germline CDR1 and CDR2 sequences are MNHEY and SMNVEV (reference sequence).

The V gene is TRBV10-1, the J gene TRBJ1-2; no clear D gene. Trimming took off 8 bases at V and 2 bases at J, with 6 bases between the two ends. Germline loops: CDR1 WNHNN, CDR2 SYGVQD (reference sequence). CDR3 length equals 11 residues. The CDR3 sequence: CASGSNYGYTF. The DNA of the CDR3 is TGCGCCAGCGGGAGCAACTATGGCTACACCTTC.

This CDR3 reads CASSPQDGQASQPQHF. In DNA form, the CDR3 reads TGTGCCAGCAGTCCTCAGGATGGACAAGCGAGTCAGCCCCAGCATTTT. This chain uses TRBV4-2 with TRBJ1-5, with D perhaps matching TRBD1 (5 bases). Germline CDR1 reads LGHNA; CDR2 reads YNFKEQ. Trimming shortened V by 6 bases and J by 6 bases, and 21 bases separated the two germline ends. The CDR3 is 16 residues long.

J is TRBJ2-3 and V is TRBV19; 7 nucleotides align to TRBD2. J gave up 4 bases and V 4 bases, and 5 bases lay outside the gene matches. This CDR3 has 14 residues. Germline values: CDR1 LNHDA, CDR2 SQIVND (reference sequence). The CDR3 region is CASSKGLSSDTQYF. The CDR3 region has the DNA TGTGCCAGTAGTAAGGGACTAAGCTCAGATACGCAGTATTTT.

The rearrangement joins TRBV18 to TRBJ2-5; tentative D call: TRBD1 (5 bases). The ends were cut back, 8 bases at V and 3 bases at J, with 13 bases in the middle. The germline CDR1 and CDR2 sequences are KGHSH and LQKENI. The CDR3 contains 13 residues. This CDR3 reads CASGAASKETQYF. CDR3 coding DNA: TGTGCCAGCGGGGCGGCTTCCAAAGAGACCCAGTACTTC. The entire variable domain, with the rest obtained from reference TRBV18 and TRBJ2-5, is as follows: NAGVMQNPRHLVRRRGQEARLRCSPMKGHSHVYWYRQLPEEGLKFMVYLQKENIIDESGMPKERFSAEFPKEGPSILRIQQVVRGDSAAYFCASGAASKETQYFGPGTRLLVL.

The CDR3 nucleotides are TGTGCCAGCAGCTTAGGTCTAGCCGCCCCCGGGGAGCTGTTTTTT. Translated, it gives CASSLGLAAPGELFF. The rearrangement joins TRBV7-6 to TRBJ2-2; D is possibly TRBD2 (5 bases). CDR3 length: 15 residues. V shed 1 base and J shed 6 bases, with 12 bases lying between them. Germline assignment: CDR1 SGHVS and CDR2 FNYEAQ. The full variable domain, in which reference TRBV7-6 and TRBJ2-2 provide the parts outside the CDR3, is GAGVSQSPRYKVTKRGQDVALRCDPISGHVSLYWYRQALGQGPEFLTYFNYEAQQDKSGLPNDRFSAERPEGSISTLTIQRTEQRDSAMYRCASSLGLAAPGELFFGEGSRLTVL.

The rearrangement joins TRBV7-9 to TRBJ1-2; D is ambiguous. Germline loops: CDR1 SEHNR, CDR2 FQNEAQ (reference sequence). The V end was cut by 5 bases, the J end by 4 bases, with 8 bases between. CDR3 length equals 12 residues. CDR3 region: CASSTSAYGYTF. CDR3 coding DNA: TGTGCCAGCAGCACAAGCGCCTATGGCTACACCTTC.

The rearrangement links TRBV5-1 to TRBJ2-2; TRBD1 might be the D (6 bases). This CDR3 contains 21 residues. The V and J ends lost 0 bases and 2 bases respectively, with 26 bases between them. Per germline, CDR1 SGHRS and CDR2 YFSETQ. CDR3 DNA sequence: TGCGCCAGCAGCTTGGATAGCCCGACAGGATGGGGTTTAGGTAACACCGGGGAGCTGTTTTTT. Its translation is CASSLDSPTGWGLGNTGELFF.

This sequence joins TRBV28 and TRBJ1-1; D is unresolved. The V and J ends lost 7 bases and 1 base respectively, with 16 bases between them. This CDR3 contains 15 residues. Germline CDR1 is MDHEN and CDR2 is SYDVKM. In nucleotides, the CDR3 is TGTGCCAGCACTAGGGCGGGGTCCAAGAACACTGAAGCTTTCTTT. Its protein is CASTRAGSKNTEAFF.